Listed below are T cell receptor beta chains from one sample, sequenced in a study of early T cells in non-severe SARS-CoV-2 infection. Each CDR3 protein gets one entry after TCRdb re-called the 5' RACE reads with MiXCR. The data show 40,000 to 45,000 distinct CDR3 sequences, with roughly 10% seen just once and 8% to 10% held by the top ten. The source material was whole blood. The receptors originated from an adult who was a healthcare worker with PCR-confirmed SARS-CoV-2 infection or an uninfected control (not recorded which). The CDR3 runs from the conserved cysteine through the conserved F or W. The D gene is left open where the match is weak. For some rows the clone size is stated as once, few or many, or as a class when expanded; others skip it.

clone_size: few; v_call: TRBV4-1; j_call: TRBJ1-4; d_call: NA; cdr3_aa: CASSQDRQGNEKLFF; cdr3_nt: TGCGCCAGCAGCCAAGATAGGCAGGGTAATGAAAAACTGTTTTTT
clone_size: few; v_call: TRBV10-3; j_call: TRBJ2-1; d_call: TRBD2; cdr3_aa: CAISVETGGHNEQFF; cdr3_nt: TGTGCCATCAGTGTGGAAACGGGGGGGCACAATGAGCAGTTCTTC
clone_size: many; v_call: TRBV27; j_call: TRBJ2-2; d_call: TRBD1; cdr3_aa: CASTPGTAILANTGELFF; cdr3_nt: TGTGCCAGCACCCCCGGGACAGCGATCCTCGCGAACACCGGGGAGCTGTTTTTT
clone_size: many; v_call: TRBV7-3; j_call: TRBJ2-1; d_call: TRBD1; cdr3_aa: CASSLIGTGNEQFF; cdr3_nt: TGTGCCAGCAGCTTAATCGGGACAGGGAATGAGCAGTTCTTC
clone_size: many; v_call: TRBV11-1; j_call: TRBJ2-3; d_call: NA; cdr3_aa: CASSLPGAEDTQYF; cdr3_nt: TGTGCCAGCAGCTTACCGGGGGCGGAAGATACGCAGTATTTT
clone_size: few; v_call: TRBV20-1; j_call: TRBJ1-6; d_call: NA; cdr3_aa: CSARGPLSPPLHF; cdr3_nt: TGCAGTGCACGCGGACCGCTTAGCCCACCCCTCCACTTT
clone_size: NA; v_call: TRBV7-2; j_call: TRBJ1-1; d_call: TRBD1; cdr3_aa: CASSSGGTGIEAFF; cdr3_nt: TGTGCCAGCAGCTCAGGAGGGACAGGTATCGAAGCTTTCTTT
clone_size: few; v_call: TRBV7-2; j_call: TRBJ1-2; d_call: NA; cdr3_aa: CASSAAGTPYGYTF; cdr3_nt: TGTGCCAGCAGCGCGGCGGGAACCCCCTATGGCTACACCTTC
clone_size: NA; v_call: TRBV12-3/TRBV12-4; j_call: TRBJ1-2; d_call: NA; cdr3_aa: CASSFSRNYGYTF; cdr3_nt: TGTGCCAGCAGTTTTAGCAGAAACTATGGCTACACCTTC
clone_size: few; v_call: TRBV3-1; j_call: TRBJ1-2; d_call: NA; cdr3_aa: CASSFNEGGYTF; cdr3_nt: TGTGCCAGCAGCTTCAATGAGGGGGGCTACACCTTC
clone_size: many; v_call: TRBV2; j_call: TRBJ2-7; d_call: TRBD1; cdr3_aa: CASSDRAAYEQYF; cdr3_nt: TGTGCCAGCAGCGACAGGGCAGCCTACGAGCAGTACTTC
clone_size: NA; v_call: TRBV4-3; j_call: TRBJ1-2; d_call: NA; cdr3_aa: CASSQVVFPRYGYTF; cdr3_nt: TGCGCCAGCAGCCAAGTAGTCTTCCCTCGCTATGGCTACACCTTC
clone_size: NA; v_call: TRBV11-2; j_call: TRBJ2-1; d_call: TRBD2; cdr3_aa: CASSSTSGGPNEQFF; cdr3_nt: TGTGCCAGCAGCTCGACTAGCGGGGGCCCCAATGAGCAGTTCTTC
clone_size: NA; v_call: TRBV14; j_call: TRBJ1-5; d_call: NA; cdr3_aa: CASSQDLGGNISNQPQHF; cdr3_nt: TGTGCCAGCAGCCAAGATCTTGGCGGGAATATTAGCAATCAGCCCCAGCATTTT
clone_size: NA; v_call: TRBV7-9; j_call: TRBJ2-1; d_call: NA; cdr3_aa: CAKAGRDNEQFF; cdr3_nt: TGTGCCAAAGCAGGGCGAGACAATGAGCAGTTCTTC
clone_size: many; v_call: TRBV20-1; j_call: TRBJ2-1; d_call: TRBD2; cdr3_aa: CSARMAGEYNEQFF; cdr3_nt: TGCAGTGCTAGAATGGCGGGGGAGTACAATGAGCAGTTCTTC
clone_size: medium-sized; v_call: TRBV24-1; j_call: TRBJ2-7; d_call: NA; cdr3_aa: CATSAASSYEQYF; cdr3_nt: TGTGCCACCAGCGCAGCGAGCTCCTACGAGCAGTACTTC
clone_size: few; v_call: TRBV7-6; j_call: TRBJ1-3; d_call: NA; cdr3_aa: CASSLSDSSGNTIYF; cdr3_nt: TGTGCCAGCAGCTTATCTGACAGTTCTGGAAACACCATATATTTT
clone_size: many; v_call: TRBV12-3/TRBV12-4; j_call: TRBJ2-1; d_call: TRBD1; cdr3_aa: CASTDPGGSSYNEQFF; cdr3_nt: TGTGCCAGCACGGACCCAGGGGGAAGCTCCTACAATGAGCAGTTCTTC
clone_size: NA; v_call: TRBV6-2/TRBV6-3; j_call: TRBJ2-5; d_call: TRBD2; cdr3_aa: CASTGFGGADETQYF; cdr3_nt: TGTGCCAGCACCGGTTTCGGGGGGGCCGACGAGACCCAGTACTTC
clone_size: few; v_call: TRBV7-9; j_call: TRBJ1-3; d_call: NA; cdr3_aa: CASSLDTIYF; cdr3_nt: TGTGCCAGCAGCTTAGACACCATATATTTT
clone_size: many; v_call: TRBV20-1; j_call: TRBJ2-1; d_call: NA; cdr3_aa: CSATQGPYNEQFF; cdr3_nt: TGCAGTGCTACACAGGGACCCTACAATGAGCAGTTCTTC